This paragraph reports one TCR beta chain. This sample stems from a study of PD-L1 blockade in urothelial cancer. Study overall: Patients' prior chemotherapy regimens numbered 0 to 3. Analyzed time points were 3 weeks (second dose) and 6 weeks after therapy began. A median of approximately 140,000 T cells was found in the blood samples.

Time point in this sample: pretreatment peripheral blood. TCRdb keeps only in-frame clones here, not all; method: immunoSEQ multiplex PCR. The data hold about 87,000 clones, with 84% observed a single time. This specimen was PBMCs, taken around atezolizumab (anti-PD-L1) treatment. The receptor was derived from a man aged 55 to 69 with urothelial cancer.

CDR3 DNA sequence: TGTGCCAGCAGCTCACGTGGGACAGGTTCAGAGGAGACCCAGTACTTC. The encoded protein is CASSSRGTGSEETQYF. V gene TRBV11-2 combines with J gene TRBJ2-5; 8 bases line up with TRBD1. Per the germline V gene, CDR1 is SGHAT and CDR2 is FQNNGV. The CDR3 runs to 16 residues. V dropped 4 bases and J dropped 5; count of bases not matched to a gene: 12.